Listed below are T cell receptor beta chains from one sample, sequenced in a study of shared T cell receptors in the human thymus. TCRdb's table, derived via immunoSEQ multiplex PCR, lists solely in-frame clones and lacks some. The sample lists hundreds of thousands of clones, about 90% seen once, with just under 0.0095% in the top ten. The sample was also reused in another study, on human thymus T cells.

Sequencing used thymocytes. All receptors derive from a boy less than two years old with a congenital heart defect. The CDR3 runs from the conserved cysteine through the conserved F or W. D genes are given only for firm matches. Rows may omit the clone size; those that give it use once, few, many or a size class.

j_call,v_call,d_call,clone_size,cdr3_nt,cdr3_aa
TRBJ2-5,TRBV27,-,-,TGTGCCAGCAGGGCGGGGGAGACCCAGTACTTC,CASRAGETQYF
TRBJ2-1,TRBV29-1,TRBD2,-,TGCAGCGTTGAAATGCTAGACGGGAGGAAATACAATGAGCAGTTCTTC,CSVEMLDGRKYNEQFF
TRBJ2-3,TRBV29-1,TRBD2,few,TGCACCGTACCCAAGGCTAGCGGGAGGCCGGGTAGCACAGATACGCAGTATTTT,CTVPKASGRPGSTDTQYF
TRBJ1-5,TRBV18,-,-,TGTGCCAGCTCACCGTCCCGGTGTGACAATCAGCCCCAGCATTTT,CASSPSRCDNQPQHF
TRBJ1-2,TRBV29-1,-,-,TGCAGCGTTGACAGGAATGGCTACACCTTC,CSVDRNGYTF
TRBJ2-1,TRBV7-2,TRBD2,-,TGTGCCAGCGCACGTAATACTAGCGGGGACGAGCGTCTCTTC,CASARNTSGDERLF
TRBJ2-1,TRBV15,TRBD2,-,TGTGCCACCAGCAGGGATCCGGGACTAGCGGGGGTTGATCGGTTCTTC,CATSRDPGLAGVDRFF
TRBJ1-4,TRBV25-1,-,-,TGTGCCAGCAGTGGCCACAGGGAAGGAACTAATGAAAAACTGTTTTTT,CASSGHREGTNEKLFF
TRBJ1-2,TRBV28,TRBD1,-,TGTGCCAGCAGTCTAATATCCGCCGGGACAGGGAAACATGGCTACACCTTC,CASSLISAGTGKHGYTF
TRBJ2-2,TRBV30,TRBD2,-,TGTGCCTGGAGTGTACCGGCGGGGGTAAACACCGGGGAGCTGTTTTTT,CAWSVPAGVNTGELFF
TRBJ2-4,TRBV19,TRBD1,-,TGTGCCAGTAGTGGACAGGGGGCAAACATTCAGTACTTC,CASSGQGANIQYF
TRBJ2-7,TRBV9,-,-,TGTGCCAGCAGCGGAGACAGGAGTCCCTACGAGCAGTACTTC,CASSGDRSPYEQYF
TRBJ1-1,TRBV10-3,-,-,TGTGCCATCAGTGAGTATCAGGTCCCGAACACTGAAGCTTTCTTT,CAISEYQVPNTEAFF
TRBJ2-1,TRBV15,TRBD2,-,TGTGCCACCAGCAGCCCCTCGGGGGGTTTTTCCTACAATGAGCAGTTCTTC,CATSSPSGGFSYNEQFF
TRBJ1-1,TRBV21-1,-,few,TGTGCCAGCAGCAAAAACATTGCGGGCACTGAAGCTTTCTTT,CASSKNIAGTEAFF
TRBJ2-2,TRBV11-1,TRBD1,-,TGTGCCAGCAGCTGGGACAGGGGGAGGAACACCGGGGAGCTGTTTTTT,CASSWDRGRNTGELFF
TRBJ1-1,TRBV30,TRBD1,-,TGTGCCTGGGTGGACAGGGAGAACACTGAAGCTTTCTTT,CAWVDRENTEAFF
TRBJ1-3,TRBV25-1,-,-,TGTGCCAGCAGTCGCTCAGGTTCTGGAAACACCATATATTTT,CASSRSGSGNTIYF
TRBJ1-6,TRBV14,TRBD1,-,TGTGCCAGCAGCCACCTACAGGGGACGTCCTATAATTCACCCCTCCACTTT,CASSHLQGTSYNSPLHF
TRBJ2-1,TRBV2,TRBD2,-,TGTGCCAGCAGGAAATCAGAGGGACTAGCGGGATCCAATGAGCAGTTCTTC,CASRKSEGLAGSNEQFF
TRBJ2-1,TRBV4-1,-,few,TGCGCCAGCAGCCATGATGATAACCCACAGGGACGGGAGCAGTTCTTC,CASSHDDNPQGREQFF
TRBJ2-2,TRBV14,-,-,TGTGCCAGCAGCCAAGTACCGGCCGGGGAGCTGTTTTTT,CASSQVPAGELFF
TRBJ2-2,TRBV5-1,-,-,TGCGCCAGCAGCCCGAGACAGTCCCTGAACACCGGGGAGCTGTTTTTT,CASSPRQSLNTGELFF
TRBJ1-1,TRBV4-3,TRBD1,few,TGCGCCAGCAGCCAAGATGGGTGCCGGACAGGGCGGACTGAAGCTTTCTTT,CASSQDGCRTGRTEAFF
TRBJ2-5,TRBV10-3,-,-,TGTGCCATACGGACTAAAGAGACCCAGTACTTC,CAIRTKETQYF
TRBJ2-7,TRBV28,TRBD1,-,TGTGCCAGCAGTTTCGGACAGGGGCGGTACGAGCAGTACTTC,CASSFGQGRYEQYF
TRBJ2-1,TRBV9,TRBD2,-,TGTGCCAGCAGCGAGCAAGCGGGAGGAGGTGGCAATGAGCAGTTCTTC,CASSEQAGGGGNEQFF
TRBJ2-1,TRBV7-2,-,-,TGTGCCAGCAGCCCTATAACTAGAAGCTCCTACAATGAGCAGTTCTTC,CASSPITRSSYNEQFF
TRBJ2-2,TRBV9,TRBD2,-,TGTGCCAGCAGAAAAAGCGGGAGTCACACCGGGGAGCTGTTTTTT,CASRKSGSHTGELFF
TRBJ2-1,TRBV9,-,-,TGTGCCAGCAGCGCCCAGAGGGTAGGTCGGAGCTCCTACAATGAGCAGTTCTTC,CASSAQRVGRSSYNEQFF
TRBJ1-5,TRBV2,-,-,TGTGCCAGCTTAGCAGGGGACCTCAATCAGCCCCAGCATTTT,CASLAGDLNQPQHF
TRBJ2-1,TRBV14,-,-,TGTGCCAGCAGCCAACGTCGCGTCCATGAGCAGTTCTTC,CASSQRRVHEQFF
TRBJ2-1,TRBV9,-,-,TGTGCCAGCAGCGTAGCTCGGAGCGCAGTTGAGCAGTTCTTC,CASSVARSAVEQFF
TRBJ2-3,TRBV7-2,TRBD2,-,TGTGCCAGCAGCTTAAGATCTAGCGGGGGCACAGATACGCAGTATTTT,CASSLRSSGGTDTQYF
TRBJ2-1,TRBV6-5,TRBD2,once,TGTGCCAGCACCTACGGGGTAGCGGGAAACAATGAGCAGTTCTTC,CASTYGVAGNNEQFF
TRBJ2-7,TRBV9,TRBD2,-,TGTGCCAGCAGCGGCGGACCCTTAGCGGGAGGGCCCCACGAGCAGTACTTC,CASSGGPLAGGPHEQYF
TRBJ1-2,TRBV4-1,-,-,TGCGCCAGCAGCCAAGATCTTTCCGTTTTCTATGGCTACACCTTC,CASSQDLSVFYGYTF
TRBJ2-7,TRBV28,TRBD2,-,TGTGCCAGCAGCCCCACGGGGAGCGGGGAAACCTACGAGCAGTACTTC,CASSPTGSGETYEQYF
TRBJ2-5,TRBV5-4,-,-,TGTGCCAGCAGCTTGTTACAAGAGACCCAGTACTTC,CASSLLQETQYF
TRBJ2-1,TRBV4-3,-,-,TGCGCCAGCAGCCCTAAAGCTACAGGAGGGATATTCAATGAGCAGTTCTTC,CASSPKATGGIFNEQFF
TRBJ1-2,TRBV4-3,-,-,TGCGCCAGCAGCCAAGATCCAGGCAGGGCTAACCCCGCTAACTATGGCTACACCTTC,CASSQDPGRANPANYGYTF